These 14 T cell receptor beta chains share one sample of origin, sequenced in a study of blood T cell repertoires in COVID-19. Some clones are missing from TCRdb's copy, which holds only in-frame ones; the method was immunoSEQ multiplex PCR. The data contain about 42,000 clones, around 90% of them singletons. Sequencing was done on a sample of peripheral blood. The receptor source for this set is a man between 50 and 59 years old with active COVID-19.

This clone was seen a handful of times. The chain joins TRBV5-4 to TRBJ2-7; 7 bases line up with TRBD1. CDR3 length equals 13 residues. V trimming: 1 base; J trimming: 2 bases; junction bases outside the gene matches: 0. Germline CDR1 and CDR2: SGHNT and YYREEE (reference sequence). The CDR3 loop is CASSLTGAYEQYF. CDR3 coding DNA: TGTGCCAGCAGCTTGACAGGGGCCTACGAGCAGTACTTC.

The chain has TRBV19 and TRBJ2-1; D perhaps matches TRBD2 (5 bases). The CDR3 is 12 residues long. Trimming pared 7 bases from V and 8 bases from J, leaving 12 bases between. Per the germline V gene, CDR1 is LNHDA and CDR2 is SQIVND (reference sequence). The CDR3 sequence: CASKRARDEQFF. The CDR3, as DNA: TGTGCCAGTAAGAGGGCTCGGGATGAGCAGTTCTTC.

The chain joins TRBV2 to TRBJ1-4, with D possibly matching TRBD1 (6 bases). CDR1 is SNHLY, CDR2 FYNNEI, per germline. V was trimmed by 7 bases and J by 4 bases, leaving 10 bases between them. The CDR3 consists of 13 residues. The CDR3 coding sequence is TGTGCCAGCAATGGACAGTTTAATGAAAAACTGTTTTTT. Protein sequence: CASNGQFNEKLFF. The whole variable domain, remainder taken from reference TRBV2 and TRBJ1-4, is EPEVTQTPSHQVTQMGQEVILRCVPISNHLYFYWYRQILGQKVEFLVSFYNNEISEKSEIFDDQFSVERPDGSNFTLKIRSTKLEDSAMYFCASNGQFNEKLFFGSGTQLSVL.

The chain has TRBV30 and TRBJ1-1, with D perhaps matching TRBD1 (6 bases). The V and J ends lost 5 bases and 1 base respectively, with 11 bases between them. Germline V gene lookup returns CDR1 GTSNPN and CDR2 SVGIG (reference sequence). CDR3 length equals 13 residues. Written as DNA, the CDR3 is TGTGCCTGGGGGGGCTTGGGGAACACTGAAGCTTTCTTT. Protein product: CAWGGLGNTEAFF.

The chain uses TRBV9 and TRBJ1-2; the match to TRBD1 covers 7 bases. The CDR3 totals 16 residues. From germline, CDR1 is SGDLS and CDR2 YYNGEE. V dropped 0 bases and J dropped 1; count of bases not matched to a gene: 6. The CDR3 region has the DNA TGTGCCAGCAGCGTAGCGTCAGGGGGGTTTAACTATGGCTACACCTTC. It translates to CASSVASGGFNYGYTF. The variable domain in full, with the rest retrieved from reference TRBV9 and TRBJ1-2, is DSGVTQTPKHLITATGQRVTLRCSPRSGDLSVYWYQQSLDQGLQFLIQYYNGEERAKGNILERFSAQQFPDLHSELNLSSLELGDSALYFCASSVASGGFNYGYTFGSGTRLTVV.

The rearrangement links TRBV18 to TRBJ2-2; 10 bases align to TRBD2. CDR3 length equals 16 residues. V gave up 8 bases and J gave up 4 bases; unmatched junction bases: 10. Per the germline V gene, CDR1 is KGHSH and CDR2 is LQKENI. The CDR3 is CASQKPGLASTGELFF. For the CDR3, the DNA is TGTGCCAGCCAAAAACCGGGACTAGCGTCCACCGGGGAGCTGTTTTTT.

The CDR3 bases are TGTGCCACCAGCAGAGATTCAGGCAGGGCGAATGGCTACACCTTC. Translation gives CATSRDSGRANGYTF. The rearrangement joins TRBV15 to TRBJ1-2; possibly TRBD1 for D (5 bases). The CDR3 is 15 residues long. The V gene lost 0 bases and the J gene lost 6 bases, with 14 bases spanning the gap. CDR1 is LNHNV and CDR2 is YYDKDF in the germline V gene (reference sequence).

J is TRBJ2-7 and V is TRBV6-1; D might be TRBD1 (6 bases). Between the trimmed V and J ends, which lost 2 bases and 6 bases, there was a span of 14 bases. In germline, CDR1 is MNHNS, CDR2 SASEGT. The CDR3 loop spans 14 amino acids. The CDR3 reads CASSESGQPSEQYF. CDR3 in DNA: TGTGCCAGCAGTGAATCTGGACAGCCCTCCGAGCAGTACTTC.

J is TRBJ1-5 and V is TRBV6-2 or TRBV6-3; tentatively, D is TRBD1 (5 bases). CDR3 length: 12 amino acids. The germline V gene has CDR1 MNHEY and CDR2 SVGEGT. V lost 4 bases to trimming and J lost 7 bases, with 8 bases between them. The CDR3 DNA reads as TGTGCCAGCAGTTTCGCAGGGCAGCCCCAGCATTTT. Encoded protein: CASSFAGQPQHF.

This clone was counted between two and nine times. The CDR3: CASSQPGQGSDTQYF. DNA for the CDR3: TGTGCCAGCAGTCAACCGGGACAGGGATCCGATACGCAGTATTTT. The chain carries TRBV25-1 and TRBJ2-3; 9 bases match TRBD1. This CDR3 has 15 residues. After removal of 5 bases from V and 6 bases from J, the junction contained 9 bases not matched to a gene. Looked up from germline, CDR1 is MGHDK and CDR2 is SYGVNS.

This chain uses TRBV7-2 with TRBJ2-7; 9 nucleotides line up with TRBD2. Trimming took 3 bases from V and 3 from J; bases not matched to a gene: 6. Per germline, CDR1 SGHTA and CDR2 FQGNSA. CDR3 length equals 15 residues. This CDR3 reads CASSLGGGAVYEQYF. CDR3 bases: TGTGCCAGCAGCTTGGGCGGGGGGGCAGTCTACGAGCAGTACTTC.

This chain uses TRBV6-6 with TRBJ2-7; D possibly corresponds to TRBD1 (6 bases). V lost 5 bases and J lost 0, with 11 bases in between. The CDR3 consists of 14 residues. CDR1 and CDR2 (germline): MNHNY, SVGAGI (reference sequence). The CDR3 loop is CASSPPTGSYEQYF. The CDR3 coding sequence is TGTGCCAGCAGTCCCCCGACAGGCTCCTACGAGCAGTACTTC.

J is TRBJ1-5 and V is TRBV6-2 or TRBV6-3; 7 positions agree with TRBD1. Germline CDR1 reads MNHEY; CDR2 reads SVGEGT. V lost 5 bases and J lost 8; bases outside the gene matches: 9. There are 14 residues in the CDR3. In DNA form, the CDR3 reads TGTGCCAGCAGTCGGACAGGCCAACAGGAGCCCCAGCATTTT. This translates into CASSRTGQQEPQHF.

The chain links TRBV6-1 to TRBJ2-1; the D gene is possibly TRBD1 (6 bases). The CDR3 consists of 15 residues. In germline, CDR1 is MNHNS, CDR2 SASEGT. V lost 0 bases and J 6 bases, leaving 12 bases between the germline ends. This CDR3 reads CASSEAETGPNEQFF. For the CDR3, the DNA is TGTGCCAGCAGTGAAGCTGAGACAGGCCCCAATGAGCAGTTCTTC.